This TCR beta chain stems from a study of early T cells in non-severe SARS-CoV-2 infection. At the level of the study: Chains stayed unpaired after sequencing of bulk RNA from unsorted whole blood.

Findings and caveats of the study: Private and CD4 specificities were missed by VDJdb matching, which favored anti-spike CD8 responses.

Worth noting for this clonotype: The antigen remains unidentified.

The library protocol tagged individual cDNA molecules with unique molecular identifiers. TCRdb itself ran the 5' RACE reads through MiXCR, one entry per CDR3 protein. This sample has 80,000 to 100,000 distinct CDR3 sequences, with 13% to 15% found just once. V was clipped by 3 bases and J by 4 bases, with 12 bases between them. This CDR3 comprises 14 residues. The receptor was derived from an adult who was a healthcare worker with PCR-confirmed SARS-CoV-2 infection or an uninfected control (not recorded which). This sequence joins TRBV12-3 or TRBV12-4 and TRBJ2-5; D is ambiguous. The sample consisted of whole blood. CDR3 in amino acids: CASSFLTGVETQYF. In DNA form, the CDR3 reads TGTGCCAGCAGTTTCTTGACCGGAGTAGAGACCCAGTACTTC.